Listed here is a single T cell receptor beta chain. Germline CDR1 reads SGHTA; CDR2 reads FQGNSA. V gave up 1 base and J gave up 1 base, with 4 bases separating them. The CDR3 is made up of 13 amino acids. Only in-frame clones appear in the TCRdb table, and some are missing; sequencing was by immunoSEQ multiplex PCR. The sample holds tens of thousands of clones, approximately 90% seen once. These data originate in a study of neoadjuvant nivolumab and ipilimumab in lung cancer. The gene calls are TRBV7-2 and TRBJ1-1; no reliable D call. Sequences were derived from peripheral blood, sampled after neoadjuvant nivolumab, alone or with ipilimumab, at or shortly before surgery. The sequence derives from an adult with non-small cell lung cancer. The CDR3 DNA reads as TGTGCCAGCAGCTTAGACTCGAACACTGAAGCTTTCTTT. This sequence encodes CASSLDSNTEAFF.